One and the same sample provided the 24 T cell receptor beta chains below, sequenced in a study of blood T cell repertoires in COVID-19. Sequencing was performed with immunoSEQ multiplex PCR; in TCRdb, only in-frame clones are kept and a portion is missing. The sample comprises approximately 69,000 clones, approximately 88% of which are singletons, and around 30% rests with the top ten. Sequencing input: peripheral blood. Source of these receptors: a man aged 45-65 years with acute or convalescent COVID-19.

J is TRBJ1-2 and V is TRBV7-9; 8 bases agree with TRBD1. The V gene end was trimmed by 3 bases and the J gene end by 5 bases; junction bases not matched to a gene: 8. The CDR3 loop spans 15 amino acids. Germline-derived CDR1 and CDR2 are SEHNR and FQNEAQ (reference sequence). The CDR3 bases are TGTGCCAGCAGCTTTTCCGGGACAGGTGATTATGGCTACACCTTC. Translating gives CASSFSGTGDYGYTF.

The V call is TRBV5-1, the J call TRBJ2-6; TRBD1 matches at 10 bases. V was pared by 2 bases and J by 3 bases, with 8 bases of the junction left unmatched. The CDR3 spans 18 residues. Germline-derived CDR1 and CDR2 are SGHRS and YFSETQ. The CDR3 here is CASSLSTGGASGANVLTF. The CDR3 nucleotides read TGCGCCAGCAGCTTATCGACAGGGGGCGCGAGTGGGGCCAACGTCCTGACTTTC.

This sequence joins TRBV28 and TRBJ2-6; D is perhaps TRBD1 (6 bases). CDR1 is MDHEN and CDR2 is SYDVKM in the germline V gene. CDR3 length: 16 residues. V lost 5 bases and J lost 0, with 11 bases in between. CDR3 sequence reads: CASSPYRASGANVLTF. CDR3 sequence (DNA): TGTGCCAGCAGTCCTTACAGGGCCTCTGGGGCCAACGTCCTGACTTTC.

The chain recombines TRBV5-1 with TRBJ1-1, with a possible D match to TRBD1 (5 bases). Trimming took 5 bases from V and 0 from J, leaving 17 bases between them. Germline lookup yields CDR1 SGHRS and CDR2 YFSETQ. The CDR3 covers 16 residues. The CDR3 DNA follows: TGCGCCAGCAGAACATCTAGGGGCTTGATGAACACTGAAGCTTTCTTT. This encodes CASRTSRGLMNTEAFF.

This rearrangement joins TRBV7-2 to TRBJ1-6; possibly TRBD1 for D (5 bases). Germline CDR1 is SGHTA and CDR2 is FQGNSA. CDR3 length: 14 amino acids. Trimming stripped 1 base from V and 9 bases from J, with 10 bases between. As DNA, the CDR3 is TGTGCCAGCAGCTTAGGGGCAGGGCCTTCACCCCTCCACTTT. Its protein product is CASSLGAGPSPLHF.

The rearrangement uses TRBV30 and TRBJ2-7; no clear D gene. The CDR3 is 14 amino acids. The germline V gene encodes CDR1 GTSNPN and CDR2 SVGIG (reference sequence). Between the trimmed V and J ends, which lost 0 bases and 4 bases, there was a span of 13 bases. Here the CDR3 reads CAWSVTPLSYEQYF. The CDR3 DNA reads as TGTGCCTGGAGTGTTACCCCTCTGAGTTACGAGCAGTACTTC.

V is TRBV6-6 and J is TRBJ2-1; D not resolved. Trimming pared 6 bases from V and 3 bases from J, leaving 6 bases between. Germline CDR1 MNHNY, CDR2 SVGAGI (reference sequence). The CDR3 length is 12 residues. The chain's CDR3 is CASSQDYNEQFF. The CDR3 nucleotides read TGTGCCAGCAGCCAGGACTACAATGAGCAGTTCTTC.

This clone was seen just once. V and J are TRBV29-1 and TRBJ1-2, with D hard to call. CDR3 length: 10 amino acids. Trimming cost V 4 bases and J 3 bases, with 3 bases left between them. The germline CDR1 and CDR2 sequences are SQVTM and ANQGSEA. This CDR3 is CSVAYYGYTF. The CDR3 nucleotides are TGCAGCGTTGCATACTATGGCTACACCTTC. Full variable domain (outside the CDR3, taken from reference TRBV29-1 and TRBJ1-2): SAVISQKPSRDICQRGTSLTIQCQVDSQVTMMFWYRQQPGQSLTLIATANQGSEATYESGFVIDKFPISRPNLTFSTLTVSNMSPEDSSIYLCSVAYYGYTFGSGTRLTVV.

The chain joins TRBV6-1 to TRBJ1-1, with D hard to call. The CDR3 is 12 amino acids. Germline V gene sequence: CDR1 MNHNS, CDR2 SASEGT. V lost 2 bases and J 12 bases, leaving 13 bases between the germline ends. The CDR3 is CASSESWAITFF. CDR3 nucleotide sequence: TGTGCCAGCAGTGAATCTTGGGCGATAACTTTCTTT.

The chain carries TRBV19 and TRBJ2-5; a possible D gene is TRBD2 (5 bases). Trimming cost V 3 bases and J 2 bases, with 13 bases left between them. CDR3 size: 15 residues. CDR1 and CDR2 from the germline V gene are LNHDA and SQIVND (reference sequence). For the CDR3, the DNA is TGTGCCAGTAGTATTGGGAAGCGGAGTCAAGAGACCCAGTACTTC. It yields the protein CASSIGKRSQETQYF.

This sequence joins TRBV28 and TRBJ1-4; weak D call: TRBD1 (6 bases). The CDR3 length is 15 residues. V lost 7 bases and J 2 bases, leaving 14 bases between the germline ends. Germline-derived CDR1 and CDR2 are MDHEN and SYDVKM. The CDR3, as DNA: TGTGCCAGCACCTCCTTCGACAGGACTAATGAAAAACTGTTTTTT. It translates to CASTSFDRTNEKLFF.

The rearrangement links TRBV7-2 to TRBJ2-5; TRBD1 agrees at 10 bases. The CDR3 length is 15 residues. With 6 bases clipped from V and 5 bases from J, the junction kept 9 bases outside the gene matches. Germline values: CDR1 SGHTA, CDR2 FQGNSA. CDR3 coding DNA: TGTGCCAGCAGGGATTGGGACAGGGGACCTGAGACCCAGTACTTC. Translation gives CASRDWDRGPETQYF.

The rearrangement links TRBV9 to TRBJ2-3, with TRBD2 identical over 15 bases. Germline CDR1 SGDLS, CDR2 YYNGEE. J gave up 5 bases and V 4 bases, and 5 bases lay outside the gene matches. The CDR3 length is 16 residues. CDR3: CASSWTSGGAGDTQYF. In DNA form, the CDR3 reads TGTGCCAGCAGCTGGACTAGCGGGGGGGCAGGAGATACGCAGTATTTT.

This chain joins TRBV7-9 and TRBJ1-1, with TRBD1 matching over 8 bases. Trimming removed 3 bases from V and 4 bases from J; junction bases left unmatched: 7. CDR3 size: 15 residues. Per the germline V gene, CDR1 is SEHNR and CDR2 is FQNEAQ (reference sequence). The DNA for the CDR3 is TGTGCCAGCAGCTTTCTCTACAGGGGGTTCACTGAAGCTTTCTTT. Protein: CASSFLYRGFTEAFF.

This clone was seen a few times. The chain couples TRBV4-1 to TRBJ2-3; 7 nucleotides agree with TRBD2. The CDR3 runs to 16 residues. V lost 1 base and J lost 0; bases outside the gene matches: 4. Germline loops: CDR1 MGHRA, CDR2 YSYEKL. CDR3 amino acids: CASSQVQRGSTDTQYF. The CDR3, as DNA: TGCGCCAGCAGCCAAGTCCAGCGGGGAAGCACAGATACGCAGTATTTT.

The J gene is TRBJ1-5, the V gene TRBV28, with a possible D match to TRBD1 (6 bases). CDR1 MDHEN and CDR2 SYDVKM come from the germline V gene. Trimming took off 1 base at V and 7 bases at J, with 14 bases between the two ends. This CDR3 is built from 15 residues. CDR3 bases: TGTGCCAGCAGTTTATCTGGCGGGGGCTGGCAGCCCCAGCATTTT. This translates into CASSLSGGGWQPQHF.

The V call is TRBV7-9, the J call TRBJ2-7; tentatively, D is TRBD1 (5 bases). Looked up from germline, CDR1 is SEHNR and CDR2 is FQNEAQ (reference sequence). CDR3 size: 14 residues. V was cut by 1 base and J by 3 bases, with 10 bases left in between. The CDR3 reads CASSLGAQGYEQYF. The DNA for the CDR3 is TGTGCCAGCAGCTTAGGGGCCCAGGGCTACGAGCAGTACTTC.

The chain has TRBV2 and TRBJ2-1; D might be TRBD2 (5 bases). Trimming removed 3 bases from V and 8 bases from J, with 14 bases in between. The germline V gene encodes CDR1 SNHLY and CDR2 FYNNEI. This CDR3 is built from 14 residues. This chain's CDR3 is CASSDISRVDEQFF. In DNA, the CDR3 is TGTGCCAGCAGTGACATTTCGAGGGTCGATGAGCAGTTCTTC.

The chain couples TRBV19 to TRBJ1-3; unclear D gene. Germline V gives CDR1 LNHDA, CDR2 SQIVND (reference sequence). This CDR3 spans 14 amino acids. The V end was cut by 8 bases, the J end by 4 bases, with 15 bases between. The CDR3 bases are TGTGCCAGTTCGCGGGGTATGGCAGGAAACACCATATATTTT. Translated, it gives CASSRGMAGNTIYF.

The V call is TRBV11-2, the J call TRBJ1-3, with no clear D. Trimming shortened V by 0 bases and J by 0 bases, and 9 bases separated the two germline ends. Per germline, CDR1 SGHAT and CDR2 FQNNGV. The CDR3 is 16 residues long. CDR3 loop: CASSLDSRGSGNTIYF. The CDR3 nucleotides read TGTGCCAGCAGCTTAGATTCTCGGGGCTCTGGAAACACCATATATTTT.

For the CDR3, the DNA is TGTGCCAGCAGCTTAACAGGACAGGGGGCCAATGAGCAGTTCTTC. Its protein is CASSLTGQGANEQFF. The V call is TRBV7-3, the J call TRBJ2-1; 11 bases line up with TRBD1. CDR3 length equals 15 residues. The J segment lost 6 bases and the V segment lost 0 bases, leaving 1 base of the junction unmatched. Germline CDR1 is SGHTA and CDR2 is FQGTGA.

DNA for the CDR3: TGTGCCAGCAGTGAGTCGATTCCAGGCTTCTATGGCTACACCTTC. It is translated as CASSESIPGFYGYTF. V usage is TRBV6-1 and J usage is TRBJ1-2; D unresolved. The CDR3 has 15 amino acids. Deletions cut 3 bases from V and 4 bases from J, with 15 bases between. Germline CDR1 is MNHNS and CDR2 is SASEGT.

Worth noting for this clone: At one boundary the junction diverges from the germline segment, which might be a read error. CDR3 amino acids: CASSTRTGGETQYF. CDR3 coding DNA: TGTGCTAGCAGCACGAGGACAGGGGGGGAGACCCAGTACTTC. The chain has TRBV7-7 and TRBJ2-5; TRBD1 matches at 10 bases. The CDR3 totals 14 residues. Looked up from germline, CDR1 is SSHAT and CDR2 is FNYEAQ (reference sequence).

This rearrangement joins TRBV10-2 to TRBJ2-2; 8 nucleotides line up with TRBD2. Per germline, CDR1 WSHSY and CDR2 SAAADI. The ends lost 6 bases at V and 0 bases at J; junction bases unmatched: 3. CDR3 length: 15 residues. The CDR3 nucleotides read TGCGCCAGCAGGATTAGCGGGGCGAACACCGGGGAGCTGTTTTTT. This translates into CASRISGANTGELFF.